The rows below give T cell receptor beta chains drawn from one sample of a study of blood T cell repertoires in COVID-19. The repertoire was sequenced with immunoSEQ multiplex PCR; TCRdb's copy has only in-frame clones and lacks some. The sample includes more than 9,500 clones, more than 80% of them seen just once. Material for sequencing was peripheral blood. These receptors were collected from a human donor in a cohort sampled during active COVID-19. Each CDR3 is given without its conserved first and last residue. Fields, in order: CDR3 protein, clone size, J gene, V gene. Only some rows state a clone size, as once, few, many or a class for expanded clones.

CDR3: ASSLQSNYGYT
size: NA
J: TRBJ1-2
V: TRBV18

CDR3: ASSLRQGTNTEAF
size: NA
J: TRBJ1-1
V: TRBV5-1

CDR3: ASSQGDRGRSGTQY
size: NA
J: TRBJ2-3
V: TRBV3-1/TRBV3-2

CDR3: ASSYRGQTEAF
size: once
J: TRBJ1-1
V: TRBV6-2/TRBV6-3

CDR3: ASSVIRTATSGNTIY
size: NA
J: TRBJ1-3
V: TRBV10-2

CDR3: ASSRRTGVFTEAF
size: NA
J: TRBJ1-1
V: TRBV5-6

CDR3: ASSPTTGAYEQY
size: NA
J: TRBJ2-7
V: TRBV6-5

CDR3: ASSLGLATDTGELF
size: NA
J: TRBJ2-2
V: TRBV7-9

CDR3: ASRQGLAYEQY
size: NA
J: TRBJ2-7
V: TRBV6-5

CDR3: ASSQTGLGTGELF
size: NA
J: TRBJ2-2
V: TRBV7-3

CDR3: ASSISGSGFTGELF
size: NA
J: TRBJ2-2
V: TRBV19

CDR3: ASSLDRLYEQY
size: once
J: TRBJ2-7
V: TRBV7-2

CDR3: ASSLWELAGGPGELF
size: NA
J: TRBJ2-2
V: TRBV28

CDR3: ASRTGGSTDTQY
size: NA
J: TRBJ2-3
V: TRBV6-5

CDR3: ASSPLTGNSPLH
size: NA
J: TRBJ1-6
V: TRBV5-1

CDR3: ASSTGGVADTQY
size: once
J: TRBJ2-3
V: TRBV6-5

CDR3: ASSQWTGGGHNEKLF
size: NA
J: TRBJ1-4
V: TRBV23-1

CDR3: ATSDKGLAGPCQETQY
size: NA
J: TRBJ2-5
V: TRBV24-1

CDR3: ASSQDTVSYNEQF
size: NA
J: TRBJ2-1
V: TRBV3-1/TRBV3-2

CDR3: ASSPSERAGTQY
size: NA
J: TRBJ2-3
V: TRBV6-4

CDR3: ASTQPGLSNQPQH
size: NA
J: TRBJ1-5
V: TRBV28

CDR3: ASSLGGFAKNIQY
size: NA
J: TRBJ2-4
V: TRBV7-2

CDR3: ASSAGLAGGEQY
size: NA
J: TRBJ2-7
V: TRBV5-4

CDR3: ASSQDPTGGGGYT
size: NA
J: TRBJ1-2
V: TRBV4-1

CDR3: ASSGYRANYGYT
size: few
J: TRBJ1-2
V: TRBV10-2

CDR3: ASSLTGGDYEKLF
size: NA
J: TRBJ1-4
V: TRBV7-9

CDR3: ATSALRTGVETQY
size: NA
J: TRBJ2-5
V: TRBV24-1

CDR3: ASSESGRGTEAF
size: NA
J: TRBJ1-1
V: TRBV2

CDR3: ASSQGLAGGDTQY
size: NA
J: TRBJ2-3
V: TRBV11-2

CDR3: ASSIGGLGGYT
size: NA
J: TRBJ1-2
V: TRBV7-2

CDR3: ASSLVPGLAGVSYEQY
size: once
J: TRBJ2-7
V: TRBV5-1

CDR3: ASSPDGGYGYT
size: NA
J: TRBJ1-2
V: TRBV3-1/TRBV3-2

CDR3: ASSLGQGGQPQH
size: NA
J: TRBJ1-5
V: TRBV18

CDR3: ANPRTGGLSRSQPQH
size: NA
J: TRBJ1-5
V: TRBV5-1

CDR3: ASSQSPGLATDTQY
size: NA
J: TRBJ2-3
V: TRBV4-3

CDR3: ASSIRPGSHEQF
size: NA
J: TRBJ2-1
V: TRBV19

CDR3: ASSPPEVETQY
size: NA
J: TRBJ2-5
V: TRBV18

CDR3: ASRDEQLRYNQPQH
size: NA
J: TRBJ1-5
V: TRBV19

CDR3: ASSLRQGPNIQY
size: NA
J: TRBJ2-4
V: TRBV19

CDR3: AISESTGTFPYEQY
size: NA
J: TRBJ2-7
V: TRBV10-3

CDR3: ASSTSGITSTDTQY
size: NA
J: TRBJ2-3
V: TRBV5-1

CDR3: ASSQNNEQF
size: NA
J: TRBJ2-1
V: TRBV10-2

CDR3: ATSDFDRAGANVLT
size: once
J: TRBJ2-6
V: TRBV24-1

CDR3: ASSLSAAGDGGAF
size: NA
J: TRBJ1-1
V: TRBV5-1

CDR3: AWGGAGGNYGYT
size: NA
J: TRBJ1-2
V: TRBV30

CDR3: ASSLQGGAIYEQY
size: NA
J: TRBJ2-7
V: TRBV19

CDR3: ASSRDRGPMNTEAF
size: NA
J: TRBJ1-1
V: TRBV2

CDR3: ASSARPGTGYTEAF
size: NA
J: TRBJ1-1
V: TRBV19

CDR3: ASSAAAGRRGTGELF
size: NA
J: TRBJ2-2
V: TRBV7-2

CDR3: ASSSGQGVNTEAF
size: few
J: TRBJ1-1
V: TRBV27

CDR3: ASTRGQGAYYEQF
size: NA
J: TRBJ2-1
V: TRBV19